This T cell receptor beta chain was captured by sequencing in a study of blood T cell repertoires in COVID-19. Across the study: The United States, Italy and Spain supplied acute and convalescent COVID-19 samples. Nucleic acid was either cDNA or gDNA, and it came from T cells, B-cell-depleted T cells, or PBMCs.

CDR1 is MNHEY, CDR2 SMNVEV, per germline (reference sequence). V lost 5 bases to trimming and J lost 4 bases, with 14 bases between them. The CDR3 has 14 amino acids. Per the authors' pipeline: The authors estimated nucleated cell counts from reference gene primer amplification. This table comes from immunoSEQ multiplex PCR, and its TCRdb copy is limited to in-frame clones, with some not included. V, J and clone size were drawn from that table, and D and trimming were deduced from the DNA. The sample lists 50,000 to 70,000 clones; 79% were seen once. The sequencing sample was made of peripheral blood. The clonotype originates from a man in his 60s with acute or convalescent COVID-19. The gene calls are TRBV27 and TRBJ1-1; perhaps TRBD1 as D (5 bases). This CDR3 is CASSRTVGGTEAFF. The CDR3 DNA follows: TGTGCCAGCAGTCGAACCGTGGGGGGCACTGAAGCTTTCTTT.